A single sample gave rise to the 8 T cell receptor beta chains below, sequenced in a study of blood T cell repertoires in COVID-19. Clones were sequenced by immunoSEQ multiplex PCR, and TCRdb holds only the in-frame ones, with some missing. Of about 240,000 clones in the sample, about 88% were seen once. Material: peripheral blood. The receptors here all came from a woman aged 70-85 years with active or convalescent COVID-19.

The chain has TRBV2 and TRBJ1-3, with D hard to call. CDR3 length: 15 amino acids. The germline V gene encodes CDR1 SNHLY and CDR2 FYNNEI. V shed 2 bases and J shed 5 bases, with 13 bases lying between them. The CDR3 bases are TGTGCCAGCAGTGAACAAGCTCCGTCTCGAAACACCATATATTTT. Translated: CASSEQAPSRNTIYF.

This CDR3 reads CASSRPGRTGSEQFF. CDR3 coding DNA: TGTGCCAGCAGTCGGCCGGGCCGAACCGGGAGTGAGCAGTTCTTC. The chain couples TRBV6-5 to TRBJ2-1; a weak D match, TRBD2 (6 bases). Between the trimmed V and J ends, which lost 5 bases and 9 bases, there was a span of 20 bases. The germline gives CDR1 MNHEY, CDR2 SVGAGI. The CDR3 runs 15 residues.

The rearrangement links TRBV13 to TRBJ1-1; D unclear. V lost 0 bases and J 6 bases, leaving 8 bases between the germline ends. The CDR3 length is 13 residues. Germline loops: CDR1 PRHDT, CDR2 FYEKMQ (reference sequence). The CDR3 region is CASSLGGAAEAFF. CDR3 coding DNA: TGTGCCAGCAGCTTAGGGGGCGCCGCTGAAGCTTTCTTT.

J is TRBJ2-3 and V is TRBV5-4, with 7 positions matching TRBD1. With 4 bases clipped from V and 0 bases from J, the junction kept 5 bases outside the gene matches. Looked up from germline, CDR1 is SGHNT and CDR2 is YYREEE (reference sequence). This CDR3 spans 15 amino acids. The CDR3 DNA sequence: TGTGCCAGCAGCATCAGGACAGGAAGCACAGATACGCAGTATTTT. Protein: CASSIRTGSTDTQYF. Based on the CDR3 plus reference TRBV5-4 and TRBJ2-3, the full variable domain is ETGVTQSPTHLIKTRGQQVTLRCSSQSGHNTVSWYQQALGQGPQFIFQYYREEENGRGNFPPRFSGLQFPNYSSELNVNALELDDSALYLCASSIRTGSTDTQYFGPGTRLTVL.

V usage is TRBV18 and J usage is TRBJ2-2; a weak D match, TRBD1 (6 bases). The V gene's germline CDR1 is KGHSH and CDR2 LQKENI. This CDR3 has 17 residues. The V end lost 3 bases, the J end lost 6 bases, and 20 bases lay between the germline ends. The CDR3 DNA reads as TGTGCCAGCTCACCGCCCGGACAGTCGGCGAGTCCCGGGGAGCTGTTTTTT. Its translation is CASSPPGQSASPGELFF.

Details on this clone: A read error may produce the germline difference seen at one junction end. The V gene is TRBV28, the J gene TRBJ2-7; TRBD2 might be the D (5 bases). In germline, CDR1 is MDHEN, CDR2 SYDVKM. CDR3 length: 12 amino acids. Here the CDR3 reads CASSPRTPYSSF. The CDR3 nucleotides read TGTGCCAGCAGCCCGAGGACTCCCTACAGCTCGTTC.

This chain connects TRBV18 to TRBJ1-4; the D gene is possibly TRBD1 (5 bases). The germline V gene has CDR1 KGHSH and CDR2 LQKENI. V was cut by 5 bases and J by 5 bases, with 12 bases left in between. The CDR3 extends over 14 amino acids. CDR3 bases: TGTGCCAGCTCATCCGGGACTGAGAATGAAAAACTGTTTTTT. This gives the protein CASSSGTENEKLFF.

In its sample, this clone was seen a few times. The chain combines TRBV12-3 or TRBV12-4 with TRBJ1-5, with D hard to call. Trimming pared 4 bases from V and 8 bases from J, leaving 12 bases between. The CDR3 is 13 amino acids. Written as DNA, the CDR3 is TGTGCCAGCAGTTCTGCCGCGCGGGAGCCCCAGCATTTT. Translation: CASSSAAREPQHF.